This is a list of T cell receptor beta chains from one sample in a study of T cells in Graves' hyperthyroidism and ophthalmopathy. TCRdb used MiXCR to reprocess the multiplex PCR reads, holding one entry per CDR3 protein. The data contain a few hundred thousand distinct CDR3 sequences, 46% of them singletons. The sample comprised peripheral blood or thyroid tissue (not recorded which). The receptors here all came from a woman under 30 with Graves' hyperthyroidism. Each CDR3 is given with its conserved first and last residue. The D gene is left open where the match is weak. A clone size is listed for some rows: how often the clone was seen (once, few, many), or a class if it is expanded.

DNA: TGTGCCAGCAGCTCCCGACAGGGTGATGAAAAACTGTTTTTT
CDR3: CASSSRQGDEKLFF
D: TRBD1
V: TRBV9
J: TRBJ1-4
size: few

DNA: TGTGCCAGCAGCTACAGGGCCCGGGGCTATGGCTACACCTTC
CDR3: CASSYRARGYGYTF
D: .
V: TRBV12-3/TRBV12-4
J: TRBJ1-2
size: .

DNA: TGTGCCAGCAGCCCCGGGGCAGGGCTAGAGACCCAGTACTTC
CDR3: CASSPGAGLETQYF
D: .
V: TRBV7-8
J: TRBJ2-5
size: .

DNA: TGCAGTGCCCTGGGGACTAGCGGCTCCTCCGAGCAGTACTTC
CDR3: CSALGTSGSSEQYF
D: TRBD2
V: TRBV20-1
J: TRBJ2-7
size: .

DNA: TGTGCCAGCAGCCCCCTTTTGGAGGATGGCTACACCTTC
CDR3: CASSPLLEDGYTF
D: .
V: TRBV7-9
J: TRBJ1-2
size: few

DNA: TGTGCCAGCAGCTTGGGTGGCAGCTCTAACTATGGCTACACCTTC
CDR3: CASSLGGSSNYGYTF
D: .
V: TRBV7-9
J: TRBJ1-2
size: many

DNA: TGTGCCAGCAGCTTCGGAAACACCATATATTTT
CDR3: CASSFGNTIYF
D: .
V: TRBV7-9
J: TRBJ1-3
size: many

DNA: TGTGCCAGCAGTGAGGGGGTTCTCTCCTACAATGAGCAGTTCTTC
CDR3: CASSEGVLSYNEQFF
D: .
V: TRBV2
J: TRBJ2-1
size: .

DNA: TGTGCCAGCAGCGACAGGGGAGGTTTTCAGCCCCAGCATTTT
CDR3: CASSDRGGFQPQHF
D: TRBD1
V: TRBV6-1
J: TRBJ1-5
size: .

DNA: TGTGCCAGCAGCTTGGAGGGTGTCACTGAAGCTTTCTTT
CDR3: CASSLEGVTEAFF
D: .
V: TRBV5-6
J: TRBJ1-1
size: .

DNA: TGTGCCAGCAGTGAGGGTCTAGGTCAACAAGATACGCAGTATTTT
CDR3: CASSEGLGQQDTQYF
D: .
V: TRBV25-1
J: TRBJ2-3
size: .

DNA: TGTGCCAGCAGAACCCAAGAGACCCAGTACTTC
CDR3: CASRTQETQYF
D: .
V: TRBV6-5
J: TRBJ2-5
size: .

DNA: TGTGCCAGCAGTCCGAGAGACTCGACATATGGCTACACCTTC
CDR3: CASSPRDSTYGYTF
D: .
V: TRBV25-1
J: TRBJ1-2
size: .

DNA: TGTGCCAGCAGCCAAGGCCTCGGGAAACTGTTTTTT
CDR3: CASSQGLGKLFF
D: .
V: TRBV14
J: TRBJ1-4
size: many

DNA: TGTGCCAGCAGTCCAGGACAGCAGAACACTGAAGCTTTCTTT
CDR3: CASSPGQQNTEAFF
D: .
V: TRBV12-3/TRBV12-4
J: TRBJ1-1
size: many

DNA: TGTGCCAGCAGTTTACTCCTCTACGAGCAGTACTTC
CDR3: CASSLLLYEQYF
D: .
V: TRBV7-9
J: TRBJ2-7
size: many

DNA: TGTGCCAGTAGTATCCCCGACAGAAACTATGGCTACACCTTC
CDR3: CASSIPDRNYGYTF
D: .
V: TRBV19
J: TRBJ1-2
size: .

DNA: TGTGCCAGTAGTCTATACAACAACCCCTACGAGCAGTACTTC
CDR3: CASSLYNNPYEQYF
D: .
V: TRBV19
J: TRBJ2-7
size: .

DNA: TGTGCCAGCAGCTTGGGCACAGGGAGAAGCAATCAGCCCCAGCATTTT
CDR3: CASSLGTGRSNQPQHF
D: .
V: TRBV7-9
J: TRBJ1-5
size: .

DNA: TGTGCCAGCAGCTCCGTCCCCCCGGGCCAAAATCAGCCCCAGCATTTT
CDR3: CASSSVPPGQNQPQHF
D: .
V: TRBV7-9
J: TRBJ1-5
size: few

DNA: TGCAGCGTTGAAGAACAGGGGGCAGGGGACGAGCAGTACTTC
CDR3: CSVEEQGAGDEQYF
D: TRBD1
V: TRBV29-1
J: TRBJ2-7
size: many

DNA: TGTGCCAGCAGTTTAAGTGGATCGGTTTACGAGCAGTACTTC
CDR3: CASSLSGSVYEQYF
D: .
V: TRBV12-3/TRBV12-4
J: TRBJ2-7
size: .

DNA: TGTGCCAGCAGCTTAGATCGTCAGGGTAGATATGGCTACACCTTC
CDR3: CASSLDRQGRYGYTF
D: .
V: TRBV7-2
J: TRBJ1-2
size: few

DNA: TGTGCCAGCAGCACCTGGGACAGCTCTAACTATGGCTACACCTTC
CDR3: CASSTWDSSNYGYTF
D: TRBD1
V: TRBV7-9
J: TRBJ1-2
size: few

DNA: TGTGCCAGCAGCCCCGGGGGTGGAGACACCATATATTTT
CDR3: CASSPGGGDTIYF
D: .
V: TRBV7-8
J: TRBJ1-3
size: .

DNA: TGTGCCAGCAGCTTAGGGGGAACAGGGGGCAACGAGCAGTACTTC
CDR3: CASSLGGTGGNEQYF
D: TRBD1
V: TRBV7-2
J: TRBJ2-7
size: .

DNA: TGTGCCAGCAGTTTTAGACTAGCGGGAGTGTACGAGCAGTACTTC
CDR3: CASSFRLAGVYEQYF
D: TRBD2
V: TRBV12-3/TRBV12-4
J: TRBJ2-7
size: .

DNA: TGTGCCAGTAGTGATAGGTGGATCGGTGGCTACACCTTC
CDR3: CASSDRWIGGYTF
D: .
V: TRBV19
J: TRBJ1-2
size: many

DNA: TGTGCCAGCAGTCCCGGGACAGGGATCGGCACTGAAGCTTTCTTT
CDR3: CASSPGTGIGTEAFF
D: TRBD1
V: TRBV10-3
J: TRBJ1-1
size: few

DNA: TGTGCCATCAGTTCAATACAGGTCTCTGGGGCCAACGTCCTGACTTTC
CDR3: CAISSIQVSGANVLTF
D: .
V: TRBV10-3
J: TRBJ2-6
size: many

DNA: TGCAGTGCTAGAGTAGTGCCCACTGAAGCTTTCTTT
CDR3: CSARVVPTEAFF
D: .
V: TRBV20-1
J: TRBJ1-1
size: .

DNA: TGTGCCAGCAGCGCCCTGACTAGCGGGAGGGCCGGGGAGCTGTTTTTT
CDR3: CASSALTSGRAGELFF
D: TRBD2
V: TRBV7-9
J: TRBJ2-2
size: many

DNA: TGTGCCACCAGTGAGACCGGGACAGGGGTGGATCAGCCCCAGCATTTT
CDR3: CATSETGTGVDQPQHF
D: TRBD1
V: TRBV24-1
J: TRBJ1-5
size: .